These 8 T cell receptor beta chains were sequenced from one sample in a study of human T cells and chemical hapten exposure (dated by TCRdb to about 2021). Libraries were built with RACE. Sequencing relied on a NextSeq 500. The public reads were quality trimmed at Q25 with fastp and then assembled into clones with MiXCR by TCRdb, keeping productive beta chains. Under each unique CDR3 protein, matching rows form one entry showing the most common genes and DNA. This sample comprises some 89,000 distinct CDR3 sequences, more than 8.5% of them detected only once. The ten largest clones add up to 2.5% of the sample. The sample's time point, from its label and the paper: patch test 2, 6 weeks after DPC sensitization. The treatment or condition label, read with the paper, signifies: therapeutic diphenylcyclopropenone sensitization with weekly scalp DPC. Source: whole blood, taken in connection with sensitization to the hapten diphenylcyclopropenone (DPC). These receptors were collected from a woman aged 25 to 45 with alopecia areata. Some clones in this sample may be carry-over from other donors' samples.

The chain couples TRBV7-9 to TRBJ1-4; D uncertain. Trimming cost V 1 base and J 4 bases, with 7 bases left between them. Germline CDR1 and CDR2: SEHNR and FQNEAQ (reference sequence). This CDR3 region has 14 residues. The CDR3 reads CASSLDRFNEKLFF. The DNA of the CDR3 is TGTGCCAGCAGCTTAGATCGCTTTAATGAAAAACTGTTTTTT.

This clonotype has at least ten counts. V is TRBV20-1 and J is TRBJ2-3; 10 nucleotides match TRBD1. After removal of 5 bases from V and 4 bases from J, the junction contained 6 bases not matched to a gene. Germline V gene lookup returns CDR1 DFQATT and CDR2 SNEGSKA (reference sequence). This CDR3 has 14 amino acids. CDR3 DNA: TGCAGTGCTTCCGGGACAGGGGTCCCAGATACGCAGTATTTT. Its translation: CSASGTGVPDTQYF.

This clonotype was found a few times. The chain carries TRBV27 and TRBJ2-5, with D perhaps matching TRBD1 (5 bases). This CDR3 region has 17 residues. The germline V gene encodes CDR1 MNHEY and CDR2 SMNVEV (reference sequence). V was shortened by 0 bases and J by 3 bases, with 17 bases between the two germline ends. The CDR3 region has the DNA TGTGCCAGCAGTTTATCGGGTCCCTCAAGGGGAAAAGAGACCCAGTACTTC. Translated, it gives CASSLSGPSRGKETQYF.

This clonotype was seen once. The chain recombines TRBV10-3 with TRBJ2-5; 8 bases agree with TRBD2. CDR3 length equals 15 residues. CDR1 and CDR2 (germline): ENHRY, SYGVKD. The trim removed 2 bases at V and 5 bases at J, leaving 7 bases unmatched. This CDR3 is CAISETRRGVETQYF. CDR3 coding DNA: TGTGCCATCAGTGAGACCCGGCGGGGGGTGGAGACCCAGTACTTC.

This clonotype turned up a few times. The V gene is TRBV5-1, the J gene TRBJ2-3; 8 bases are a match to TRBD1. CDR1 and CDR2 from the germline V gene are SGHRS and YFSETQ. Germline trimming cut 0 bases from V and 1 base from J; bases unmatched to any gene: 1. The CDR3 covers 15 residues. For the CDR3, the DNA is TGCGCCAGCAGCTTGGCGACAGGGGGCACAGATACGCAGTATTTT. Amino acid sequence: CASSLATGGTDTQYF.

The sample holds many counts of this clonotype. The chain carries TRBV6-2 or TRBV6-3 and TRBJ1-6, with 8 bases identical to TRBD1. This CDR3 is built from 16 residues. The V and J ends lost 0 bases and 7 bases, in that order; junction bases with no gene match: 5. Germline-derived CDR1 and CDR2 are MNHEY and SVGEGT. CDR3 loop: CASSYSTGEVNSPLHF. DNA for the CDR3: TGTGCCAGCAGTTACTCGACAGGGGAAGTGAATTCACCCCTCCACTTT.

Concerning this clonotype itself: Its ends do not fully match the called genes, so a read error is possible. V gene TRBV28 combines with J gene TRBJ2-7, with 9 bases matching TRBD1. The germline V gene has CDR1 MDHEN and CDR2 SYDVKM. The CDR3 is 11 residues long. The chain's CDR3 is CASRARDREFF. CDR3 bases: TGTGCCAGCAGGGCCCGGGACAGGGAGTTCTTC.

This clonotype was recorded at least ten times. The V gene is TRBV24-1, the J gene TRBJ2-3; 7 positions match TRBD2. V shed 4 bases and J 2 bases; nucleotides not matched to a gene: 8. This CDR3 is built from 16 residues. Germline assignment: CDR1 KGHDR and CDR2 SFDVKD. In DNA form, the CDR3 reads TGTGCCACCAGTGAGGCTAGCGGAGGGATCACAGATACGCAGTATTTT. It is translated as CATSEASGGITDTQYF.